This T cell receptor (beta chain) came from a study of T cells in Graves' hyperthyroidism and ophthalmopathy. Findings and limits, study-wide: Blood held most thyroid clonotypes expanded above 0.001 frequency. The model predicted ophthalmopathy a median around six months before onset.

This clonotype was seen many times. The antigen is unknown. V gave up 5 bases and J gave up 1 base, with 11 bases separating them. This CDR3 is built from 14 residues. CDR1 is MNHNS and CDR2 is SASEGT in the germline V gene. Hyperthyroidism of Graves' type that showed no ophthalmopathy progression within 18 months was stable. RNA transcripts served as the template for amplifying TCR beta CDR3 regions. The HTBI set primed first-round TCR CDR3 RT-PCR. TCRdb redid the calling of the multiplex PCR reads with MiXCR, one entry per CDR3 protein. The profile shows over 300,000 distinct CDR3 sequences, about 14% of them singletons.

This clonotype was sampled from a woman aged 55-70 years with Graves' hyperthyroidism. Sequencing used blood. The rearrangement links TRBV6-1 to TRBJ1-1, with D tentatively TRBD1 (5 bases). DNA of the CDR3: TGTGCCAGCAGTTTATTAGGACAGAACACTGAAGCTTTCTTT. As protein: CASSLLGQNTEAFF.